A selection of T cell receptor beta chains follows, all from one sample in a study of shared clonotypes between healthy human individuals. The protocol was immunoSEQ multiplex PCR, while the TCRdb copy is restricted to in-frame clones and leaves out a portion. The data contain some 580,000 clones, around 97% of them singletons. The sequenced sample was naive CD4+ T cells sorted from blood. The receptor set was obtained from a woman aged 25 to 45 in good health. CDR3s include the opening cysteine and the closing phenylalanine or tryptophan. The D gene is left open where the match is weak. Only some rows state a clone size, as once, few, many or a class for expanded clones.

V	D	J	size	CDR3	DNA
TRBV7-3	TRBD2	TRBJ2-3	-	CASSLGAGGITDTQYF	TGTGCCAGCAGCTTAGGAGCGGGAGGCATCACAGATACGCAGTATTTT
TRBV5-6	-	TRBJ2-7	-	CASSTGAGRYF	TGTGCCAGCAGCACGGGGGCAGGTCGGTACTTC
TRBV11-2	-	TRBJ2-7	-	CASATVGGAGGEQYF	TGTGCCAGCGCCACGGTCGGGGGCGCCGGGGGGGAGCAGTACTTC
TRBV4-2	-	TRBJ2-2	-	CASSRLVAGGAVAGELFF	TGTGCCAGCAGCCGACTGGTCGCGGGCGGGGCTGTGGCCGGGGAGCTGTTTTTT
TRBV29-1	TRBD1	TRBJ1-1	-	CSEIRGSNTEAFF	TGCAGCGAAATCAGGGGGAGCAACACTGAAGCTTTCTTT
TRBV28	TRBD1	TRBJ2-5	-	CASRRGTAQETQYF	TGTGCCAGCAGACGAGGGACAGCTCAAGAGACCCAGTACTTC
TRBV6-6	TRBD2	TRBJ2-7	-	CASRGTSVSYEQYF	TGTGCCAGCAGGGGGACTAGCGTTTCCTACGAGCAGTACTTC
TRBV18	TRBD2	TRBJ2-3	-	CASSPGTSGTGTDTQYF	TGTGCCAGCTCACCCGGGACTAGCGGGACCGGCACAGATACGCAGTATTTT
TRBV28	-	TRBJ1-4	-	CASSDSATNEKLFF	TGTGCCAGCAGTGACAGTGCAACTAATGAAAAACTGTTTTTT
TRBV6-5	TRBD1	TRBJ2-1	once	CASSPGDREYNEQFF	TGTGCCAGCAGTCCGGGGGACAGGGAATACAATGAGCAGTTCTTC
TRBV30	-	TRBJ2-7	-	CAWTRSWFGEQYF	TGTGCCTGGACCCGTAGTTGGTTCGGGGAGCAGTACTTC
TRBV19	-	TRBJ2-2	-	CASIAGWVGGELFF	TGTGCCAGTATCGCAGGTTGGGTTGGCGGGGAGCTGTTTTTT
TRBV30	-	TRBJ1-2	-	CACGTPTRNYGYTF	TGTGCCTGCGGGACACCCACTCGTAACTATGGCTACACCTTC
TRBV4-1	TRBD1	TRBJ1-1	-	CASSQGQGANTEAFF	TGCGCCAGCAGCCAGGGACAGGGGGCCAACACTGAAGCTTTCTTT
TRBV7-7	TRBD2	TRBJ2-3	once	CASSSGLASTDTQYF	TGTGCCAGCAGCTCTGGACTAGCCAGCACAGATACGCAGTATTTT
TRBV27	-	TRBJ2-1	-	CASRRQIRGQHYNEQFF	TGTGCCAGCAGACGACAGATTCGGGGGCAGCACTACAATGAGCAGTTCTTC
TRBV25-1	TRBD2	TRBJ2-1	-	CASSVQGEREETYNEQFF	TGTGCCAGCAGTGTCCAGGGCGAGCGGGAGGAAACCTACAATGAGCAGTTCTTC